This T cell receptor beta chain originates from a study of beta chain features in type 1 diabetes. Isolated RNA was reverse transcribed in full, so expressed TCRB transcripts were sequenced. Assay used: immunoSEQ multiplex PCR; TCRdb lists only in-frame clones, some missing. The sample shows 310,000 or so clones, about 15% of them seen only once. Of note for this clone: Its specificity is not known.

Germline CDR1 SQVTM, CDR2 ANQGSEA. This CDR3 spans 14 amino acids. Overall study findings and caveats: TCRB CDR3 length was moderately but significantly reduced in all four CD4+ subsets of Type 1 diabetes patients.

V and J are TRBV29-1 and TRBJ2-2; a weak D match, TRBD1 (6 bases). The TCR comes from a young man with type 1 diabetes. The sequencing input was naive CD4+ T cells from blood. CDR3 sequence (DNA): TGCAGTGTCCGTCCAACAGGGTTTGGCGGGGAGCTGTTTTTT. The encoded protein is CSVRPTGFGGELFF.